This entry features one T cell receptor beta chain sequence. The CDR3 spans 15 residues. V shed 7 bases and J shed 3 bases, with 19 bases lying between them. Germline CDR1 and CDR2: MNHEY and SMNVEV (reference sequence). The record originates from a study of OX40 agonist ivuxolimab in advanced cancers. Study context: Of mixed ages from about 20 to 90 and averaging about 56 years, the group was around 78% male.

Data came from immunoSEQ multiplex PCR; TCRdb stores just in-frame clones and leaves some out. Of around 80,000 clones detected, around nine tenths appear once; the ten largest clones hold less than 0.85%. The sequencing used CD4+ or CD8+ T cells sorted from blood, collected in a trial of the OX40 agonist ivuxolimab. The receptor was isolated from an adult with an advanced solid tumor such as melanoma, head and neck, liver or kidney cancer. The J gene is TRBJ2-7, the V gene TRBV27; D might be TRBD2 (6 bases). This chain's CDR3 is CASTRDGEGFYEQYF. In nucleotides, the CDR3 is TGTGCCAGCACGCGGGATGGGGAAGGGTTCTACGAGCAGTACTTC.